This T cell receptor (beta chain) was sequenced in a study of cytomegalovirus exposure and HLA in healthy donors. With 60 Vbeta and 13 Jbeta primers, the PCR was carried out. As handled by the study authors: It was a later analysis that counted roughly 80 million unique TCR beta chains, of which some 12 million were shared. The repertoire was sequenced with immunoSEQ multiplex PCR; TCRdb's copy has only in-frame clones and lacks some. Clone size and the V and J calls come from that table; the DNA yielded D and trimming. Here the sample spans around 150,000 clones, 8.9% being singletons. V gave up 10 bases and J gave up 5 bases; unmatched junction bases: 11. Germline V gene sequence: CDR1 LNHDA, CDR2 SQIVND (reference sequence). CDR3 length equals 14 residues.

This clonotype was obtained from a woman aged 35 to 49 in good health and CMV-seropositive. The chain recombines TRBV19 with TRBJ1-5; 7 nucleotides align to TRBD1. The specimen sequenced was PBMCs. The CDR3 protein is CAISSTGNDQPQHF. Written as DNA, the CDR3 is TGTGCCATTTCTTCGACAGGGAATGATCAGCCCCAGCATTTT.